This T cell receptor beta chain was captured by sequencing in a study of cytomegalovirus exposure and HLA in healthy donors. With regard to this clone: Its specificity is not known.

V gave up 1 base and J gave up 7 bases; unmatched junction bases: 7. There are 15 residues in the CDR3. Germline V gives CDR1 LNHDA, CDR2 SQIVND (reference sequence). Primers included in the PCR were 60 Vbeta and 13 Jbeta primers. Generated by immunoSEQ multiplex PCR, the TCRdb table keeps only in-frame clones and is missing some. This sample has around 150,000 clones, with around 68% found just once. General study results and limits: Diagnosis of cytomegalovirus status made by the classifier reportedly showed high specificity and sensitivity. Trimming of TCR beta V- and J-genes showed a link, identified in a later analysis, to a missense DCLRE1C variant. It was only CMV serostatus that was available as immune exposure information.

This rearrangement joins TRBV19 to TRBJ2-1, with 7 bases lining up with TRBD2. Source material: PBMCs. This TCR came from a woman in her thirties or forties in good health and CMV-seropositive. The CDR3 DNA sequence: TGTGCCAGTAGTATAGTCGGCGGGAGAATGAATGAGCAGTTCTTC. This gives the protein CASSIVGGRMNEQFF.